These 31 T cell receptor beta chains originate from one sample sequenced in a study of T cell repertoires in cytomegalovirus infection. MiXCR, applied by TCRdb to the reads, yields one record per CDR3 protein. The table has around 900,000 distinct CDR3 sequences, roughly 31% seen once; the top ten hold over 12%. These receptors lack a known antigen. The source material was cultured CD8+ T cells from PBMCs, sampled from culture after CMV antigen stimulation. Every receptor here comes from a human donor in good health (CMV status not recorded). Some clones in this sample may be carry-over from other donors' samples.

This clonotype was seen many times. CDR3: CASSEMGSHNEQFF. The CDR3 DNA is TGTGCCAGCAGTGAAATGGGCAGTCACAATGAGCAGTTCTTC. The chain uses TRBV6-1 and TRBJ2-1; no clear D. This CDR3 comprises 14 residues. Per germline, CDR1 MNHNS and CDR2 SASEGT. Trimming removed 2 bases from V and 5 bases from J, with 10 bases in between.

J is TRBJ2-5 and V is TRBV4-1; 7 nucleotides align to TRBD1. The length of the CDR3 is 13 residues. Germline-derived CDR1 and CDR2 are MGHRA and YSYEKL. V was clipped by 7 bases and J by 2 bases; unmatched bases: 4. The CDR3 DNA reads as TGCGCCAGCAAGGGGGACAGTCAAGAGACCCAGTACTTC. This translates into CASKGDSQETQYF.

This clonotype showed up many times. The chain has TRBV7-6 and TRBJ1-1; TRBD1 aligns across 9 bases. Trimming took 5 bases from V and 2 from J; bases not matched to a gene: 6. The CDR3 covers 15 residues. Germline V lookup: CDR1 SGHVS, CDR2 FNYEAQ. The DNA for the CDR3 is TGTGCCAGCAGCGAGACAGGGGGATCCAACACTGAAGCTTTCTTT. Its translation is CASSETGGSNTEAFF.

This clonotype showed up just a few times. The chain joins TRBV4-1 to TRBJ2-2; D possibly corresponds to TRBD1 (6 bases). V lost 3 bases to trimming and J lost 6 bases, with 8 bases between them. The CDR3 is made up of 13 amino acids. In germline, CDR1 is MGHRA, CDR2 YSYEKL. CDR3: CASSQYRAGELFF. The CDR3 DNA reads TGCGCCAGCAGCCAGTACAGGGCCGGGGAGCTGTTTTTT.

The V gene is TRBV6-1, the J gene TRBJ1-1; D call uncertain. The length of the CDR3 is 16 residues. CDR1 MNHNS and CDR2 SASEGT come from the germline V gene. The ends were cut back, 1 base at V and 0 bases at J, with 12 bases in the middle. CDR3 loop: CASSEDPHPVNTEAFF. The CDR3 nucleotides are TGTGCCAGCAGTGAAGATCCTCATCCAGTGAACACTGAAGCTTTCTTT.

The rearrangement uses TRBV4-1 and TRBJ1-1; D unresolved. Germline values: CDR1 MGHRA, CDR2 YSYEKL. This CDR3 has 12 residues. The V and J ends lost 5 bases and 6 bases respectively, with 10 bases between them. CDR3 amino acids: CASSSMGAEAFF. CDR3 coding DNA: TGCGCCAGCAGCTCCATGGGAGCTGAAGCTTTCTTT.

Note on this clonotype: This may be a read error: a much more frequent sequence differs by one nucleotide. The rearrangement joins TRBV7-2 to TRBJ1-1; D unresolved. Per germline, CDR1 SGHTA and CDR2 FQGNSA. The CDR3 totals 12 residues. In DNA, the CDR3 is TGTGCCAGCCCTATTTCCAAGACTGAAGCTTTGTTT. The encoded protein is CASPISKTEALF.

This clonotype has ten or more counts. Here the CDR3 DNA reads TGCAGTGCTAGGGAGTCGGGACAGGGGGCTTCACCCCTCCACTTT. Translation: CSARESGQGASPLHF. The chain joins TRBV20-1 to TRBJ1-6; 12 bases agree with TRBD1. Germline-derived CDR1 and CDR2 are DFQATT and SNEGSKA (reference sequence). J gave up 9 bases and V 3 bases, and 6 bases lay outside the gene matches. The CDR3 is made up of 15 amino acids.

This clonotype was seen a few times. This chain joins TRBV7-9 and TRBJ2-1; D tentatively reads TRBD1 or TRBD2 (5 bases each). This CDR3 region has 16 residues. Germline assignment: CDR1 SEHNR and CDR2 FQNEAQ (reference sequence). V was shortened by 5 bases and J by 8 bases, with 22 bases between the two germline ends. The CDR3 DNA is TGTGCCAGCAGCATCCGGGGCGGGTCCGGGCACGATGAGCAGTTCTTC. As protein: CASSIRGGSGHDEQFF.

This clonotype was seen more than once but under ten times. In DNA, the CDR3 is TGTGCCAGCAGCTTACTCCTTCTAGCGGGGGGAAGAGGGGGAGATACGCAGTATTTT. It yields the protein CASSLLLLAGGRGGDTQYF. V is TRBV5-6 and J is TRBJ2-3, with TRBD2 matching 11 bases. Germline V gene lookup returns CDR1 SGHDT and CDR2 YYEEEE. The CDR3 is 19 amino acids. V lost 2 bases to trimming and J lost 5 bases; unmatched junction nucleotides: 16.

In its sample, this clonotype was seen a few times. V gene TRBV4-2 combines with J gene TRBJ1-1, with TRBD1 matching 7 bases. Germline V lookup: CDR1 LGHNA, CDR2 YNFKEQ. CDR3 length equals 15 residues. With V trimmed by 3 bases and J by 7 bases, 11 bases remained unmatched. CDR3: CASSHPGTESNEAFF. The CDR3 DNA follows: TGTGCCAGCAGCCACCCAGGGACAGAAAGTAATGAAGCTTTCTTT.

V gene TRBV15 combines with J gene TRBJ1-2, with 7 bases lining up with TRBD1. This CDR3 is built from 14 residues. Germline V gene sequence: CDR1 LNHNV, CDR2 YYDKDF (reference sequence). J lost 2 bases, V lost 2 bases, and 2 bases had no gene match. Here the CDR3 reads CATSRKQGNYGYTF. CDR3 DNA: TGTGCCACCAGCAGAAAACAGGGGAACTATGGCTACACCTTC.

This clonotype was found a few times. V is TRBV12-3 or TRBV12-4 and J is TRBJ2-3; tentative D call: TRBD1 (5 bases). V lost 1 base and J 0 bases, leaving 14 bases between the germline ends. This CDR3 has 17 amino acids. This CDR3 reads CASSLDGRQGSTDTQYF. CDR3 nucleotides: TGTGCCAGCAGTTTAGATGGTCGGCAGGGTAGCACAGATACGCAGTATTTT.

The CDR3 coding sequence is TGTGCCAGCAGCGTAGTGCCGGGTACGGACTATGGCTACACCTTC. It codes for CASSVVPGTDYGYTF. The chain couples TRBV9 to TRBJ1-2; no firm D call. This CDR3 spans 15 amino acids. Between the trimmed V and J ends, which lost 0 bases and 3 bases, there was a span of 12 bases. Looked up from germline, CDR1 is SGDLS and CDR2 is YYNGEE.

The chain couples TRBV27 to TRBJ2-7; 8 nucleotides agree with TRBD2. The germline V gene encodes CDR1 MNHEY and CDR2 SMNVEV (reference sequence). The V gene end was trimmed by 10 bases and the J gene end by 1 base; junction bases not matched to a gene: 9. The CDR3 length is 14 residues. The CDR3 nucleotides are TGTGCCACTCAGGCGGGGGGCGATTCCTACGAGCAGTACTTC. Translated: CATQAGGDSYEQYF.

A note on this clonotype: A read error may explain this, as a much larger clone is one base away. The chain joins TRBV11-2 to TRBJ1-2, with 11 positions matching TRBD1. J lost 5 bases, V lost 0 bases, and 2 bases had no gene match. Germline V lookup: CDR1 SGHAT, CDR2 FQNNGV. The CDR3 is 15 amino acids. The CDR3 protein is CASSLEGQGEYGYTF. The CDR3 DNA sequence: TGTGCCAGCAGCTTAGAGGGACAGGGGGAATATGGCTACACCTTC.

This clonotype was observed at least ten times. V usage is TRBV7-2 and J usage is TRBJ2-7; D is possibly TRBD2 (6 bases). Germline lookup yields CDR1 SGHTA and CDR2 FQGNSA. Trimming took 7 bases from V and 1 from J, leaving 11 bases between them. CDR3 size: 13 residues. The CDR3 reads CASTGGESYEQYF. The CDR3 nucleotides read TGTGCCAGCACGGGCGGGGAGTCCTACGAGCAGTACTTC. Full variable domain (rest looked up from reference TRBV7-2 and TRBJ2-7): GAGVSQSPSNKVTEKGKDVELRCDPISGHTALYWYRQSLGQGLEFLIYFQGNSAPDKSGLPSDRFSAERTGGSVSTLTIQRTQQEDSAVYLCASTGGESYEQYFGPGTRLTVT.

The rearrangement uses TRBV15 and TRBJ2-2, with 11 bases identical to TRBD1. CDR1 and CDR2 (germline): LNHNV, YYDKDF (reference sequence). V gave up 1 base and J gave up 6 bases; unmatched junction bases: 4. There are 16 residues in the CDR3. For the CDR3, the DNA is TGTGCCACCAGCAGAGCCGGACAGGGGGCACCCGGGGAGCTGTTTTTT. Its translation is CATSRAGQGAPGELFF.

V and J are TRBV27 and TRBJ1-1; possibly TRBD1 for D (6 bases). Looked up from germline, CDR1 is MNHEY and CDR2 is SMNVEV (reference sequence). This CDR3 contains 14 residues. The V and J ends lost 6 bases and 5 bases respectively, with 16 bases between them. CDR3 coding DNA: TGTGCCAGCAGGGTGGTGGGGGGCTTGACTGAAGCTTTCTTT. This codes for CASRVVGGLTEAFF.

As DNA, the CDR3 is TGTGCCAGTTCCTCGCTCTGGACGGGGAACACTGAAGCTTTCTTT. This translates into CASSSLWTGNTEAFF. The chain couples TRBV19 to TRBJ1-1; no definite D call. The CDR3 is 15 residues long. The germline gives CDR1 LNHDA, CDR2 SQIVND (reference sequence). Trimming cost V 8 bases and J 1 base, with 17 bases left between them.

This clonotype was seen a handful of times. The rearrangement joins TRBV7-9 to TRBJ2-6; D unresolved. The ends were cut back, 4 bases at V and 4 bases at J, with 8 bases in the middle. The CDR3 has 14 amino acids. CDR1 and CDR2 from the germline V gene are SEHNR and FQNEAQ (reference sequence). The DNA of the CDR3 is TGTGCCAGCAGCTCGACTGCCGGGGCCAACGTCCTGACTTTC. As protein: CASSSTAGANVLTF.

CDR3 DNA: TGTGCCAGCGCAGACAGGGGGCGTTCGAGCACTGAAGCTTTCTTT. Translating it yields CASADRGRSSTEAFF. This chain uses TRBV19 with TRBJ1-1, with 10 bases aligning to TRBD1. This CDR3 contains 15 residues. The J segment lost 4 bases and the V segment lost 9 bases, leaving 11 bases of the junction unmatched. Germline V gene lookup returns CDR1 LNHDA and CDR2 SQIVND (reference sequence).

The V and J genes are TRBV27 and TRBJ2-7; 7 bases match TRBD1. The germline V gene has CDR1 MNHEY and CDR2 SMNVEV (reference sequence). J was trimmed by 3 bases and V by 2 bases; bases with no gene match: 4. This CDR3 has 14 residues. The CDR3, as DNA: TGTGCCAGCAGTTTAGTTGGGACAGTCTACGAGCAGTACTTC. Its protein product is CASSLVGTVYEQYF.

This chain joins TRBV7-8 and TRBJ2-7; 8 bases are a match to TRBD2. The CDR3 sequence is 14 residues long. V gave up 2 bases and J gave up 7 bases; unmatched junction bases: 7. CDR1 is SGHVS, CDR2 FQNEAQ, per germline. CDR3 sequence reads: CASSLSVSGEEQYV. The CDR3 coding sequence is TGTGCCAGCAGCTTATCGGTTAGCGGGGAAGAGCAGTACGTC.

This clonotype has just a few counts. V usage is TRBV4-1 and J usage is TRBJ2-1, with 7 bases matching TRBD1. CDR1 and CDR2 (germline): MGHRA, YSYEKL. The CDR3 extends over 15 amino acids. J gave up 4 bases and V 3 bases, and 6 bases lay outside the gene matches. This CDR3 is CASSHGQELYNEQFF. CDR3 sequence (DNA): TGCGCCAGCAGCCATGGACAGGAGTTATACAATGAGCAGTTCTTC.

This clonotype came up a few times. This rearrangement joins TRBV7-6 to TRBJ1-2; 8 bases match TRBD1. The CDR3 extends over 15 amino acids. V was pared by 4 bases and J by 3 bases, with 7 bases of the junction left unmatched. The germline V gene has CDR1 SGHVS and CDR2 FNYEAQ. CDR3 in DNA: TGTGCCAGCAGCTCTTGGACAGGGTCGGACTATGGCTACACCTTC. Amino acids: CASSSWTGSDYGYTF. Together with reference TRBV7-6 and TRBJ1-2, the CDR3 gives the full variable domain: GAGVSQSPRYKVTKRGQDVALRCDPISGHVSLYWYRQALGQGPEFLTYFNYEAQQDKSGLPNDRFSAERPEGSISTLTIQRTEQRDSAMYRCASSSWTGSDYGYTFGSGTRLTVV.

This clonotype has only a few counts. The rearrangement links TRBV19 to TRBJ2-1, with D unresolved. Germline values: CDR1 LNHDA, CDR2 SQIVND (reference sequence). Trimming shortened V by 6 bases and J by 0 bases, and 9 bases separated the two germline ends. The CDR3 extends over 14 amino acids. The CDR3: CASRRGASYNEQFF. The CDR3 nucleotides are TGTGCCAGTAGGCGCGGTGCCTCCTACAATGAGCAGTTCTTC.

This clonotype was counted between two and nine times. This chain links TRBV6-2 or TRBV6-3 with TRBJ1-1; D is undetermined. In germline, CDR1 is MNHEY, CDR2 SVGEGT. V gave up 2 bases and J gave up 4 bases, with 11 bases separating them. CDR3 length: 14 residues. The CDR3 DNA is TGTGCCAGCAGTTACGGGGTCACGGGCACTGAAGCTTTCTTT. It yields the protein CASSYGVTGTEAFF.

The chain has TRBV7-9 and TRBJ1-6; D possibly corresponds to TRBD1 (5 bases). V gave up 3 bases and J gave up 14 bases, with 11 bases separating them. Germline V lookup: CDR1 SEHNR, CDR2 FQNEAQ (reference sequence). The CDR3 spans 12 residues. The CDR3, as DNA: TGTGCCAGCAGCTTCATGGGGGAATCCCTCCACTTT. Amino acid sequence: CASSFMGESLHF. The whole variable domain, remainder taken from reference TRBV7-9 and TRBJ1-6, is DTGVSQNPRHKITKRGQNVTFRCDPISEHNRLYWYRQTLGQGPEFLTYFQNEAQLEKSRLLSDRFSAERPKGSFSTLEIQRTEQGDSAMYLCASSFMGESLHFGNGTRLTVT.

This clonotype was seen a few times. V usage is TRBV28 and J usage is TRBJ2-5; D possibly corresponds to TRBD2 (7 bases). Deletions cut 7 bases from V and 4 bases from J, with 16 bases between. The CDR3 length is 14 residues. Germline loops: CDR1 MDHEN, CDR2 SYDVKM. The CDR3 region is CASTFQGRGETQYF. CDR3 DNA: TGTGCCAGCACTTTTCAGGGGAGGGGAGAGACCCAGTACTTC.

The genes are TRBV12-3 or TRBV12-4 and TRBJ2-1; 11 bases agree with TRBD2. The CDR3 runs to 13 residues. V lost 6 bases and J lost 12; bases outside the gene matches: 7. The CDR3 region is CASSPVLAGAQFF. CDR3 DNA sequence: TGTGCCAGCAGCCCCGTACTAGCGGGGGCGCAGTTCTTC.